The clone carrying this T cell receptor beta chain was seen ten or more times. Clones were sequenced by immunoSEQ multiplex PCR, and TCRdb holds only the in-frame ones, with some missing. The sample yields some 96,000 clones, around 85% seen once. The CDR3 loop spans 14 amino acids. Trimming left V 6 bases short and J 2 bases short, with 10 bases between. In germline, CDR1 is MNHEY, CDR2 SVGAGI. The entry originates in a study of blood T cell repertoires in COVID-19. The chain uses TRBV6-5 and TRBJ2-2; maybe TRBD1 (6 bases). This TCR was recovered from a man aged 45-65 years with active or convalescent COVID-19. Input material: peripheral blood. CDR3 coding DNA: TGTGCCAGCAGCTGGACAGTAAACACCGGGGAGCTGTTTTTT. This translates into CASSWTVNTGELFF.